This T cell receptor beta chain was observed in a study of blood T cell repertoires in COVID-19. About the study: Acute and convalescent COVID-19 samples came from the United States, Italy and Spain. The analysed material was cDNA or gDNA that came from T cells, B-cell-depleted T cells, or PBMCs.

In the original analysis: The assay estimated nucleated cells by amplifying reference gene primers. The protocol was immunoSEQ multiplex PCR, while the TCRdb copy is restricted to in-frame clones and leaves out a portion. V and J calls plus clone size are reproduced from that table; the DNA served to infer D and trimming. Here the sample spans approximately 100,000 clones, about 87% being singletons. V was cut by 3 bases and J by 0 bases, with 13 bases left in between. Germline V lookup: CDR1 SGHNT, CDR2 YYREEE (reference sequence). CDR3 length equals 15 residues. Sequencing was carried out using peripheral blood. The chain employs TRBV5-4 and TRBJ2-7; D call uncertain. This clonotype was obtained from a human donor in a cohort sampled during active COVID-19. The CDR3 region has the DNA TGTGCCAGCAGCTCACCGGGTACACTCTCCTACGAGCAGTACTTC. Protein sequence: CASSSPGTLSYEQYF.